Presented here are 5 T cell receptor beta chains from one specimen sequenced in a study of CD8 T cells in Susac syndrome (dated by TCRdb to the late 2010s). Libraries came from the immunoSEQ multiplex PCR assay. RNA was extracted using the RNeasy kit, and about 0.45 to 1 ug of the RNA was reverse transcribed with random hexamers. The raw public data were reprocessed by TCRdb itself: fastp quality trimming at Q25, MiXCR clonotype calling, in-frame beta chains only. Each record represents a unique CDR3 protein, reported with the most common genes and DNA among its rows. This sample is represented by some 300,000 distinct CDR3 sequences; 70% to 90% of them were singletons. The ten largest account for 0.11% of the sample. What was sequenced was CD8+ T cells from PBMCs. Every receptor here comes from a human donor with multiple sclerosis.

The chain couples TRBV27 to TRBJ2-5, with D tentatively TRBD2 (6 bases). V was clipped by 6 bases and J by 0 bases, with 14 bases between them. Germline CDR1 is MNHEY and CDR2 is SMNVEV (reference sequence). This CDR3 has 15 residues. As DNA, the CDR3 is TGTGCCAGCAGCCCTTTAAGGACTAACCAAGAGACCCAGTACTTC. This translates into CASSPLRTNQETQYF.

V gene TRBV7-2 combines with J gene TRBJ2-1; TRBD2 matches at 11 bases. V gave up 4 bases and J gave up 4 bases; unmatched junction bases: 0. The CDR3 has 14 amino acids. Germline lookup yields CDR1 SGHTA and CDR2 FQGNSA. Here the CDR3 reads CASSWTSGYNEQFF. CDR3 DNA: TGTGCCAGCAGCTGGACTAGCGGGTACAATGAGCAGTTCTTC.

The chain links TRBV29-1 to TRBJ2-7; D gene unclear. The length of the CDR3 is 13 residues. Per the germline V gene, CDR1 is SQVTM and CDR2 is ANQGSEA. V lost 4 bases and J 4 bases, leaving 14 bases between the germline ends. CDR3 protein: CSVGKEGPYEQYF. Here the CDR3 DNA reads TGCAGCGTTGGAAAAGAAGGGCCTTACGAGCAGTACTTC.

The chain carries TRBV27 and TRBJ2-5; D ambiguous. V lost 3 bases to trimming and J lost 5 bases, with 13 bases between them. The CDR3 runs 14 residues. Germline loops: CDR1 MNHEY, CDR2 SMNVEV (reference sequence). The CDR3 DNA reads TGTGCCAGCAGTTTCTCCGGGTCGGCGGAGACCCAGTACTTC. It translates to CASSFSGSAETQYF.

CDR3 bases: TGTGCCAGCAGCGTAGTCCGACAGGGAGGCACAGATACGCAGTATTTT. It yields the protein CASSVVRQGGTDTQYF. The chain has TRBV9 and TRBJ2-3; 7 bases line up with TRBD1. The CDR3 extends over 16 amino acids. V shed 0 bases and J 1 base; nucleotides not matched to a gene: 5. Germline values: CDR1 SGDLS, CDR2 YYNGEE.